These 29 T cell receptor beta chains were all obtained from the same sample, sequenced in a study of memory CD4+ T cells and cytomegalovirus serostatus. The sort gate was single viable CD3+CD4+CD8-CD45RO+ cells for memory CD4+ T cells. Assay used: immunoSEQ multiplex PCR; TCRdb lists only in-frame clones, some missing. Counted here are 55,000 or so clones, over 60% occurring once; the ten biggest clones make up around 1.5%. The sequenced sample was memory CD4+ T cells from blood. These receptor sequences come from an adult in good health and CMV-seropositive.

This clone was observed once. The V gene is TRBV6-1, the J gene TRBJ2-7, with D uncertain. The CDR3 loop spans 10 amino acids. Trimming pared 7 bases from V and 3 bases from J, leaving 4 bases between. Per germline, CDR1 MNHNS and CDR2 SASEGT. CDR3 DNA sequence: TGTGCCAGCACAAACTACGAGCAGTACTTC. The encoded protein is CASTNYEQYF.

The V and J genes are TRBV19 and TRBJ1-6; D perhaps matches TRBD1 (5 bases). The germline V gene encodes CDR1 LNHDA and CDR2 SQIVND (reference sequence). The CDR3 consists of 15 residues. The V and J ends lost 1 base and 10 bases respectively, with 14 bases between them. The CDR3 loop reads CASSIGRDGKSPLHF. CDR3 sequence (DNA): TGTGCCAGTAGTATAGGGAGGGACGGAAAATCACCCCTCCACTTT.

The rearrangement joins TRBV19 to TRBJ2-5, with TRBD2 matching over 10 bases. V gave up 5 bases and J gave up 1 base; unmatched junction bases: 7. The germline V gene encodes CDR1 LNHDA and CDR2 SQIVND (reference sequence). This CDR3 has 16 residues. The CDR3 reads CASSFLRTSGQETQYF. CDR3 in DNA: TGTGCCAGTAGTTTCCTCCGGACTAGCGGCCAAGAGACCCAGTACTTC.

V is TRBV27 and J is TRBJ2-1; 10 bases align to TRBD2. Trimming took 5 bases from V and 5 from J; bases not matched to a gene: 9. Looked up from germline, CDR1 is MNHEY and CDR2 is SMNVEV (reference sequence). The CDR3 is 16 residues long. CDR3 DNA: TGTGCCAGCAGTCGCCCAGCGGGAGGGCCCCACAATGAGCAGTTCTTC. This encodes CASSRPAGGPHNEQFF.

This clone has more than one count but fewer than ten. The V call is TRBV11-2, the J call TRBJ1-1; no definite D call. V was clipped by 0 bases and J by 1 base, with 3 bases between them. This CDR3 has 13 residues. Germline assignment: CDR1 SGHAT and CDR2 FQNNGV. CDR3 amino acids: CASSLDQNTEAFF. CDR3 coding DNA: TGTGCCAGCAGCTTAGACCAGAACACTGAAGCTTTCTTT.

As DNA, the CDR3 is TGTGCCAGCAGCCCTCCGGGGGGGGGACGGGAGCAGTACTTC. Its protein is CASSPPGGGREQYF. This chain links TRBV25-1 with TRBJ2-7, with 8 bases identical to TRBD2. The CDR3 runs to 14 residues. Germline-derived CDR1 and CDR2 are MGHDK and SYGVNS. V dropped 6 bases and J dropped 7; count of bases not matched to a gene: 11.

The genes are TRBV7-3 and TRBJ1-6; D is unclear. The V end was cut by 4 bases, the J end by 5 bases, with 9 bases between. CDR3 length: 14 residues. Germline V gene lookup returns CDR1 SGHTA and CDR2 FQGTGA. CDR3 coding DNA: TGTGCCAGCAGCTCGGGTCTCAATAATTCACCCCTCCACTTT. This sequence encodes CASSSGLNNSPLHF.

The genes are TRBV5-1 and TRBJ2-3; tentatively, D is TRBD1 (6 bases). The CDR3 is 14 amino acids. Germline V gene lookup returns CDR1 SGHRS and CDR2 YFSETQ. Trimming stripped 0 bases from V and 2 bases from J, with 7 bases between. The DNA for the CDR3 is TGCGCCAGCAGCTTGGAGGGGGTCACAGATACGCAGTATTTT. This translates into CASSLEGVTDTQYF.

This rearrangement joins TRBV5-4 to TRBJ1-1; D unresolved. This CDR3 is built from 14 residues. The V end lost 0 bases, the J end lost 7 bases, and 13 bases lay between the germline ends. Germline V gene lookup returns CDR1 SGHNT and CDR2 YYREEE (reference sequence). The CDR3 here is CASSLVGAGGEAFF. Here the CDR3 DNA reads TGTGCCAGCAGCTTGGTGGGAGCGGGCGGTGAAGCTTTCTTT.

This chain connects TRBV5-6 to TRBJ2-4; possibly TRBD1 for D (6 bases). Germline V gene sequence: CDR1 SGHDT, CDR2 YYEEEE. The CDR3 has 18 amino acids. Trimming pared 2 bases from V and 0 bases from J, leaving 18 bases between. The CDR3 sequence: CASSFTGRGEKAKNIQYF. The CDR3 DNA reads as TGTGCCAGCAGCTTTACAGGGCGAGGGGAAAAAGCCAAAAACATTCAGTACTTC.

The V gene is TRBV6-5, the J gene TRBJ1-6; perhaps TRBD1 as D (5 bases). Trimming left V 6 bases short and J 5 bases short, with 14 bases between. The CDR3 contains 15 residues. Germline V gives CDR1 MNHEY, CDR2 SVGAGI. The CDR3 sequence: CASRRQPYNNSPLHF. The CDR3, as DNA: TGTGCCAGCAGGAGACAGCCTTACAATAATTCACCCCTCCACTTT.

V is TRBV19 and J is TRBJ2-3; D is undetermined. CDR1 and CDR2 (germline): LNHDA, SQIVND (reference sequence). Trimming took off 0 bases at V and 3 bases at J, with 7 bases between the two ends. The CDR3 loop spans 14 amino acids. The CDR3 nucleotides read TGTGCCAGTAGTATAGATCCCTTAACAGATACGCAGTATTTT. Translation: CASSIDPLTDTQYF.

The gene calls are TRBV7-9 and TRBJ1-2; TRBD1 matches at 9 bases. The germline CDR1 and CDR2 sequences are SEHNR and FQNEAQ (reference sequence). The CDR3 has 12 amino acids. V lost 10 bases and J lost 13; bases outside the gene matches: 13. Written as DNA, the CDR3 is TGTGCCACCGAGGGGACAGGGTGGGGCATCACCTTC. This codes for CATEGTGWGITF.

V usage is TRBV2 and J usage is TRBJ1-1; D perhaps matches TRBD1 (5 bases). Germline assignment: CDR1 SNHLY and CDR2 FYNNEI. The ends were cut back, 7 bases at V and 7 bases at J, with 16 bases in the middle. The CDR3 runs to 13 residues. CDR3 in amino acids: CASKDGGDVEAFF. The DNA for the CDR3 is TGTGCCAGCAAGGACGGGGGTGATGTTGAAGCTTTCTTT.

The V gene is TRBV29-1, the J gene TRBJ2-1; 8 bases fit TRBD2. CDR1 is SQVTM, CDR2 ANQGSEA, per germline. V trimming: 3 bases; J trimming: 1 base; junction bases outside the gene matches: 2. This CDR3 spans 14 amino acids. For the CDR3, the DNA is TGCAGCGTTGAGCGGGAGGAGTCCTACAATGAGCAGTTCTTC. Translation: CSVEREESYNEQFF.

The V and J genes are TRBV4-3 and TRBJ1-1; D is perhaps TRBD1 (6 bases). The CDR3 length is 14 residues. Per the germline V gene, CDR1 is LGHNA and CDR2 is YSLEER. V lost 4 bases and J lost 5, with 14 bases in between. As DNA, the CDR3 is TGCGCCAGCAGCCCCCGGGGGCGAGGAACTGAAGCTTTCTTT. Its protein product is CASSPRGRGTEAFF.

V gene TRBV2 combines with J gene TRBJ2-7; D might be TRBD2 (5 bases). The CDR3 is made up of 13 amino acids. Trimming pared 10 bases from V and 0 bases from J, leaving 13 bases between. Germline CDR1 SNHLY, CDR2 FYNNEI. This chain's CDR3 is CATLARLSYEQYF. CDR3 sequence (DNA): TGTGCCACCCTAGCTCGACTCTCCTACGAGCAGTACTTC.

This chain links TRBV5-3 with TRBJ1-2, with a weak D call TRBD1 (6 bases). TRBV5-3 is filed as an ORF, its function uncertain. V gave up 6 bases and J gave up 0 bases, with 18 bases separating them. This CDR3 contains 16 residues. The DNA for the CDR3 is TGTGCCAGAAACTACAGGGTCTTTTTAGCTAACTATGGCTACACCTTC. This encodes CARNYRVFLANYGYTF.

This clone was picked up one time. This chain uses TRBV7-9 with TRBJ2-7; D perhaps matches TRBD2 (6 bases). V was clipped by 5 bases and J by 5 bases, with 19 bases between them. The V gene's germline CDR1 is SEHNR and CDR2 FQNEAQ (reference sequence). This CDR3 has 15 amino acids. The CDR3 sequence is CASSPFGVSGDEQYF. The DNA for the CDR3 is TGTGCCAGCAGCCCATTCGGGGTTAGCGGCGACGAGCAGTACTTC.

The chain employs TRBV18 and TRBJ2-4, with 13 nucleotides matching TRBD2. Germline V gene sequence: CDR1 KGHSH, CDR2 LQKENI. Trimming removed 2 bases from V and 5 bases from J; junction bases left unmatched: 6. This CDR3 contains 17 residues. The CDR3 reads CASSPRTSGRGENIQYF. CDR3 coding DNA: TGTGCCAGCTCACCAAGGACTAGCGGGAGAGGGGAAAACATTCAGTACTTC.

This clone has just a few counts. The CDR3 nucleotides read TGTGCCTGGAGTATCGTTTCCGGGGGCGGCGCATTTAACTATGGCTACACCTTC. The encoded protein is CAWSIVSGGGAFNYGYTF. The chain has TRBV30 and TRBJ1-2; possible D gene TRBD1, 6 bases. Germline assignment: CDR1 GTSNPN and CDR2 SVGIG (reference sequence). With 2 bases removed from V and 1 base from J, the gap between germline ends came to 23 bases. This CDR3 region has 18 residues.

This clone was counted a few times. V gene TRBV5-1 combines with J gene TRBJ1-3; D possibly corresponds to TRBD1 (5 bases). The CDR3 has 16 residues. Germline values: CDR1 SGHRS, CDR2 YFSETQ. The ends were cut back, 1 base at V and 3 bases at J, with 14 bases in the middle. Here the CDR3 reads CASSLRDSGGGNTIYF. CDR3 nucleotides: TGCGCCAGCAGCTTGCGCGACAGCGGAGGTGGAAACACCATATATTTT.

This clone showed up just once. The chain combines TRBV7-8 with TRBJ1-4; D call uncertain. Germline V gene data show CDR1 as SGHVS and CDR2 as FQNEAQ. The CDR3 spans 14 residues. Trimming cost V 1 base and J 1 base, with 4 bases left between them. The CDR3 spells CASSLGGTNEKLFF. In DNA, the CDR3 is TGTGCCAGCAGCTTAGGGGGAACTAATGAAAAACTGTTTTTT.

This clone was found a few times. This chain links TRBV5-4 with TRBJ1-2, with TRBD1 matching over 7 bases. Germline CDR1 is SGHNT and CDR2 is YYREEE (reference sequence). The CDR3 is 13 amino acids. V shed 5 bases, J shed 3 bases, and the junction held 4 bases outside the gene matches. The CDR3 DNA sequence: TGTGCCAGCAGTCGCGGACAGGACTATGGCTACACCTTC. It translates to CASSRGQDYGYTF.

The chain is built from TRBV6-1 and TRBJ1-4; D is unresolved. Between the trimmed V and J ends, which lost 3 bases and 4 bases, there was a span of 15 bases. Per germline, CDR1 MNHNS and CDR2 SASEGT. There are 16 residues in the CDR3. CDR3 sequence reads: CASSDNGRLLNEKLFF. The CDR3 DNA is TGTGCCAGCAGTGATAACGGACGGCTCCTTAATGAAAAACTGTTTTTT.

The chain carries TRBV19 and TRBJ2-7; D gene uncertain. Germline V gene sequence: CDR1 LNHDA, CDR2 SQIVND (reference sequence). Trimming took off 4 bases at V and 1 base at J, with 11 bases between the two ends. The CDR3 loop spans 14 amino acids. Here the CDR3 reads CASSKAAESYEQYF. CDR3 nucleotides: TGTGCCAGTAGTAAGGCAGCTGAGTCCTACGAGCAGTACTTC.

The chain combines TRBV7-9 with TRBJ2-5, with TRBD1 identical over 10 bases. The V gene end was trimmed by 1 base and the J gene end by 4 bases; junction bases not matched to a gene: 9. The CDR3 is 17 amino acids. Germline CDR1 and CDR2: SEHNR and FQNEAQ (reference sequence). CDR3 region: CASSLGRTGGSGETQYF. The CDR3 DNA sequence: TGTGCCAGCAGCTTAGGGAGGACAGGGGGTTCTGGAGAGACCCAGTACTTC.

V and J are TRBV11-2 and TRBJ2-1, with 7 bases aligning to TRBD1. V dropped 6 bases and J dropped 4; count of bases not matched to a gene: 9. Germline V gene lookup returns CDR1 SGHAT and CDR2 FQNNGV. The CDR3 loop spans 15 amino acids. CDR3 coding DNA: TGTGCCAGCAGGACAGGGTCCTCCCCATACAATGAGCAGTTCTTC. Protein: CASRTGSSPYNEQFF.

The V and J genes are TRBV15 and TRBJ1-2; D gene uncertain. This CDR3 is built from 16 residues. V was cut by 0 bases and J by 0 bases, with 11 bases left in between. Germline V gene sequence: CDR1 LNHNV, CDR2 YYDKDF (reference sequence). The CDR3 region has the DNA TGTGCCACCAGCAGAGATCTCGTGGCTTCTAACTATGGCTACACCTTC. Protein sequence: CATSRDLVASNYGYTF.